The rows below give T cell receptor beta chains drawn from one sample of a study of regulatory T cells in long-lasting Graves disease. Each CDR3 protein is one row after TCRdb ran MiXCR on the multiplex PCR reads. The table records hundreds of thousands of distinct CDR3 sequences, about a sixth of them present only once. The same sample was also used in a study of T cells in Graves' hyperthyroidism and ophthalmopathy.

Sequences were derived from peripheral blood mononuclear cells (PBMCs), sampled at new diagnosis, from a patient treated with antithyroid drugs. The receptors were gathered from a man in his forties with Graves disease. Each CDR3 is given with its conserved first and last residue.

v_gene	j_gene	CDR3aa
TRBV24-1	TRBJ1-2	CATSLGQHYGYTF
TRBV12-3/TRBV12-4	TRBJ1-1	CASSFEGGTEAFF
TRBV10-3	TRBJ1-1	CAMRTGQSTEAFF
TRBV20-1	TRBJ2-2	CSARRAGTDVGELFF
TRBV19	TRBJ1-1	CASSVDQGASGAFF
TRBV5-1	TRBJ2-7	CASSSGELRDRASYEQYF
TRBV20-1	TRBJ1-3	CSARDKGGGDTIYF
TRBV2	TRBJ2-1	CASSPGLHTQFF
TRBV6-1	TRBJ2-1	CASSELGTVMGQFF
TRBV6-1	TRBJ2-1	CASRTGTGITVYNEQFF
TRBV20-1	TRBJ2-1	CGAPGTSGFYNEQFF
TRBV20-1	TRBJ1-6	CSASQGRSPLHF
TRBV7-3	TRBJ2-5	CASSFLMHRGRSETQYF
TRBV28	TRBJ2-4	CASSLTLSGGGAKNIQYF
TRBV28	TRBJ2-3	CVSGTSGGASTQYF
TRBV12-3/TRBV12-4	TRBJ2-2	CASSSGLAGYTGELFF
TRBV28	NA	CASSHSALETQYF
TRBV20-1	TRBJ1-2	CSAAVRGLGDYGYTF
TRBV6-1	TRBJ2-7	CASSRMTSGYEQYF
TRBV2	TRBJ1-5	CASKRGGYSNQPQHF
TRBV20-1	TRBJ2-1	CSASRTAHNEQFF
TRBV4-2	TRBJ2-2	CASRGTGQPFGELFF
TRBV3-1	NA	CASSQDLAGQETQYF
TRBV20-1	TRBJ2-5	CSASSRGQETQYF
TRBV20-1	TRBJ2-2	CSADRDRGQDGELFF
TRBV5-1	TRBJ2-1	CASSSLTASSYNEQFF
TRBV5-1	TRBJ2-7	CASSPLGRGTFSYEQYF
TRBV20-1	TRBJ1-2	CSARAGQGAYGYTF
TRBV20-1	TRBJ2-2	CSASPALAGGNTGELFF
TRBV2	TRBJ2-2	CASNSIRNTGELFF
TRBV3-1	TRBJ2-2	CASSQESWRDTGELFF
TRBV7-2	TRBJ2-7	CASSLSLDRYEQYF
TRBV5-5	TRBJ1-2	CASSLTETYGYTF
TRBV19	TRBJ2-3	CASNQRGFVTDTQYF
TRBV12-5	TRBJ1-6	CASGPWAYNSPLHF
TRBV7-6	TRBJ2-5	CASSPRDNQETQYF
TRBV18	TRBJ2-5	CASSPPGYETQYF
TRBV25-1	TRBJ1-1	CASSEFGEGRAFF
TRBV9	TRBJ2-1	CASSSGGGNYNEQFF
TRBV12-5	TRBJ2-1	CASGLVDNEQFF
TRBV2	TRBJ2-7	CASTRDSIPYEQYF
TRBV15	TRBJ1-2	CATSRGTIDFYGYTF
TRBV7-2	TRBJ2-3	CASSSADTQYF
TRBV20-1	TRBJ1-1	CSAVTGAGTEAFF
TRBV2	TRBJ1-1	CARAGGFKGRRTEAFF
TRBV7-9	TRBJ2-1	CASLSGVRDEQFF
TRBV4-2	TRBJ1-5	CASSQDGQGTQPQHF
TRBV27	TRBJ2-3	CASSLEMAGDTQYF